This T cell receptor beta chain was recovered during a study of blood T cell repertoires in COVID-19. In the study overall: The cDNA or gDNA used as material had been derived from T cells, B-cell-depleted T cells, or PBMCs.

Authors' methods: Reference gene primer amplification yielded estimated nucleated cell counts. Data came from immunoSEQ multiplex PCR; TCRdb stores just in-frame clones and leaves some out. V, J and clone size are taken as reported in that table, and D and trimming were inferred from the DNA itself. The table shows about 420,000 clones, with 70% to 90% occurring only once. V shed 4 bases, J shed 4 bases, and the junction held 8 bases outside the gene matches. CDR1 is SGHTA, CDR2 FQGTGA, per germline. This CDR3 comprises 17 residues. The J gene is TRBJ2-2, the V gene TRBV7-3; 11 bases are a match to TRBD2. The clonotype originates from a man younger than 35 with COVID-19, enrolled during active disease. The sample consisted of peripheral blood. In DNA form, the CDR3 reads TGTGCCAGCAGCTCGTTAGCGGGAGGGCCGGGCACCGGGGAGCTGTTTTTT. It translates to CASSSLAGGPGTGELFF.